The rows below give T cell receptor beta chains drawn from one sample of a study of T cells and Merkel cell carcinoma outcomes. TCRdb's table, derived via immunoSEQ multiplex PCR, lists solely in-frame clones and lacks some. Of about 130 clones in the sample, 93% are singletons; the top ten hold about 11%. What was sequenced was tumor tissue from Merkel cell carcinoma. The receptors stem from a human donor with Merkel cell carcinoma. Each CDR3 is given with its conserved first and last residue. The D gene is left open where the match is weak. Clone size, where shown, is once, few, many, or a class for clones that have expanded.

D	J	V	length	size	DNA	CDR3
TRBD1	TRBJ1-2	TRBV14	18	.	TGTGCCAGCAGCCACATAATAATAGGGCAGGGGGCCAACTATGGCTACACCTTC	CASSHIIIGQGANYGYTF
.	TRBJ1-5	TRBV5-8	14	.	TGTGCCAGCAGCTCGGGGGAAAACAATCAGCCCCAGCATTTT	CASSSGENNQPQHF
.	TRBJ2-4	TRBV11-1	18	.	TGTGCCAGCAGTTCGGGGGGTTGGGACACGGACCCCAAAAACATTCAGTACTTC	CASSSGGWDTDPKNIQYF
.	TRBJ2-7	TRBV5-1	12	.	TGCGCCAGCAGCTTGGAGGGCTACGAGCAGTACTTC	CASSLEGYEQYF
.	TRBJ2-5	TRBV29-1	10	.	TGCAGCGTTCGCCAAGAGACCCAGTACTTC	CSVRQETQYF
TRBD1	TRBJ1-6	TRBV9	15	once	TGTGCCAGCAGCGTAGGAGGGACAGGGAATTCACCCCTCCACTTT	CASSVGGTGNSPLHF
TRBD2	TRBJ2-1	TRBV4-3	17	.	TGCGCCAGCAGCCCGTCATTTAGCGGGGGGCTTTACAATGAGCAGTTCTTC	CASSPSFSGGLYNEQFF
.	TRBJ2-6	TRBV29-1	16	few	TGCAGCGTTGAATATTTACTACAAAGTCGGGCCAACGTCCTGACTTTC	CSVEYLLQSRANVLTF
.	TRBJ1-1	TRBV5-1	14	.	TGCGCCAGCAGAATCGGGACGGCGAACACTGAAGCTTTCTTT	CASRIGTANTEAFF
.	TRBJ2-7	TRBV4-2	14	.	TGTGCCAGCAGCCAGGACTGGAGCTCCTACGAGCAGTACTTC	CASSQDWSSYEQYF
.	TRBJ1-1	TRBV19	11	few	TGTGCCAGTACCACCGGTACTGAAGCTTTCTTT	CASTTGTEAFF
.	TRBJ1-1	TRBV7-9	12	.	TGTGCCAGCAGCCGCCTTGGTGATGAAGCTTTCTTT	CASSRLGDEAFF
TRBD1	TRBJ1-5	TRBV11-2	15	.	TGTGCCAGCAGTTCCCGGACAGGGGACAATCAGCCCCAGCATTTT	CASSSRTGDNQPQHF
TRBD1	TRBJ1-3	TRBV9	16	.	TGTGCCAGCAGCGTAGAAGTGGGGACAGCTGGAAACATCATATATTTT	CASSVEVGTAGNIIYF
.	TRBJ2-1	TRBV29-1	13	.	TGCAGCGTTGACGAGGGGTCGTCCAATGAGCAGTTCTTC	CSVDEGSSNEQFF
.	TRBJ1-5	TRBV18	16	once	TGTGCCAGCTCACCACCGGTAAGCGGAGGCAATCAGCCCCAGCATTTT	CASSPPVSGGNQPQHF
.	TRBJ2-2	TRBV28	14	.	TGTGTCAGCAGAAGATGGGAGAACACCGGGGAGCTGTTTTTT	CVSRRWENTGELFF
TRBD2	TRBJ2-1	TRBV4-3	17	.	TGCGCCAGCAGCCCGGGACTAGCGGGAGGCTCCTACAATGAGCAGTTCTTC	CASSPGLAGGSYNEQFF
TRBD1	TRBJ1-5	TRBV12-5	13	.	TGTGCTAGTGGTGAGGACAGGGCTCAGCCCCAGCATTTT	CASGEDRAQPQHF
TRBD2	TRBJ2-3	TRBV7-9	16	.	TGTGCCAGCAGCTTATGGCGGACTAGTCAGTTAGATACGCAGTATTTT	CASSLWRTSQLDTQYF
TRBD2	TRBJ2-5	TRBV5-1	21	.	TGCGCCAGCAGCTTGGGCCTTCGGGCTTCCGGAGGCGGGGGGGCCGGAGAGACCCAGTACTTC	CASSLGLRASGGGGAGETQYF
TRBD2	TRBJ2-3	TRBV4-2	15	.	TGTGCCAGCAGGGACGGGGCGGGAGTGGCAGATACGCAGTATTTT	CASRDGAGVADTQYF
TRBD1	TRBJ1-4	TRBV9	13	.	TGTGCCAGCAGTTCACAGGGGTACGGAAAACTGTTTTTT	CASSSQGYGKLFF
.	TRBJ2-7	TRBV18	14	once	TGTGCCAGCTCAGGAGGGGGCAACTCCTACGAGCAGTACTTC	CASSGGGNSYEQYF
.	TRBJ2-1	TRBV11-2	13	.	TGTGCCAGCAGCCGGCCCGGGATGGGGGATCCGTTCTTC	CASSRPGMGDPFF
.	TRBJ2-7	TRBV27	17	.	TGTGCCAGCAGTTTATGTACTAGCCTCAATAAAACCTACGAGCAGTACTTC	CASSLCTSLNKTYEQYF
.	TRBJ1-3	TRBV6-5	16	.	TGTGCCAGCAGTTACTCGGCGGCTTACTCTGGAAACACCATATATTTT	CASSYSAAYSGNTIYF
.	TRBJ2-5	TRBV9	12	.	TGTGCCAGCAGCGGGTCCTCCGAGACCCAGTACTTC	CASSGSSETQYF
.	TRBJ2-3	TRBV7-3	13	.	TGTGCCAGCAGCCCGGAACCGCCAGATACGCAGTATTTT	CASSPEPPDTQYF
.	TRBJ1-5	TRBV30	13	once	TGTGCCTGGAGTATTGTCTGGGGTCAGCCCCAGCATTTT	CAWSIVWGQPQHF
TRBD1	TRBJ1-2	TRBV5-1	14	.	TGCGCCAGCAGCGGACAGGGCTTACGAACTGGCTACACCTTC	CASSGQGLRTGYTF
.	TRBJ2-1	TRBV27	11	once	TGTGCCAACACGTGGGTCGGAGCGGAGTTCTTC	CANTWVGAEFF
.	TRBJ2-6	TRBV7-6	18	.	TGTGCCAGCAGCTTAATTCCTCCGGGGACCTCTGGGGCCAACGTCCTGACTTTC	CASSLIPPGTSGANVLTF
TRBD1	TRBJ1-2	TRBV29-1	14	few	TGCAGCGTTGAGCGGACAGGCGTGAACTATGGCTACACCTTC	CSVERTGVNYGYTF
.	TRBJ1-1	TRBV28	13	.	TGTGCCAGCAGTTTCTCCGGGAACACTGAAGCTTTCTTT	CASSFSGNTEAFF
TRBD1	TRBJ1-2	TRBV7-9	15	.	TGTGCCAGCAGCGGAGACAGGGGACCTAACTATGGCTACACCTTC	CASSGDRGPNYGYTF
.	TRBJ2-2	TRBV9	15	.	TGTGCCAGCAGCGTAGCGGGGCAGTACACCGGGGAGCTGTTTTTT	CASSVAGQYTGELFF
.	TRBJ1-4	TRBV29-1	15	.	TGCAGCGTTGCGTTGCAGGGTCATCGGCATGAAAAACTGTTTTTT	CSVALQGHRHEKLFF
TRBD1	TRBJ1-1	TRBV2	13	.	TGTGCCAGCAGCGGGACAGGGTACGTTGAAGCTTTCTTT	CASSGTGYVEAFF
.	TRBJ1-1	TRBV29-1	11	.	TGCAGCGTTGAAGAGGCCGTAGAAGCTTTCTTT	CSVEEAVEAFF
TRBD1	TRBJ1-1	TRBV6-5	13	.	TGTGCCACCCTGGGACAGGGGGGCACTAAAGCTTTCTTT	CATLGQGGTKAFF
.	TRBJ2-3	TRBV4-3	15	.	TGCGCCAGCAGCCAAGGTCAGGGCCCGCACCATACGCAGTATTTT	CASSQGQGPHHTQYF
TRBD2	TRBJ2-1	TRBV19	20	.	TGTGCCAGTAGTATCCAGGGACTATGGACTAGCGGGAGTTTGTACAATGAGCAGTTCTTC	CASSIQGLWTSGSLYNEQFF
.	TRBJ2-3	TRBV29-1	13	.	TGCAGCGCAGAAAGACCGGGGGCAGATACGCAGTATTTT	CSAERPGADTQYF
TRBD1	TRBJ1-4	TRBV9	14	.	TGTGCCAGCAGCGTAGGGACAGGGCTTGAAAAACTGTTTTTT	CASSVGTGLEKLFF
TRBD2	TRBJ2-7	TRBV18	14	.	TGTGCCAGCTCAACCAGCGGGAGGTCCTACGAGCAGTACTTC	CASSTSGRSYEQYF